The next 31 T cell receptor beta chains were all read from a single sample in a study of T cell repertoires in cytomegalovirus infection. Their specific antigens are unknown. Via MiXCR, TCRdb re-called the reads, giving one row per CDR3 protein. Among around 750,000 distinct CDR3 sequences listed, approximately 29% were seen once. Sample: cultured CD8+ T cells from PBMCs, taken from culture after CMV antigen stimulation. The receptors derive from a human donor in good health (CMV status not recorded). Some clones in this sample may be carry-over from other donors' samples.

The rearrangement links TRBV24-1 to TRBJ2-7; perhaps TRBD1 as D (6 bases). CDR3 length: 21 residues. Trimming took 4 bases from V and 5 from J, leaving 35 bases between them. Germline lookup yields CDR1 KGHDR and CDR2 SFDVKD. The CDR3 loop reads CATSERQAYSVFRRHWNEQYV. CDR3 coding DNA: TGTGCCACCAGTGAGCGACAGGCCTATTCTGTTTTTCGGAGACATTGGAACGAGCAGTACGTC.

The V and J genes are TRBV28 and TRBJ2-5, with a weak D call TRBD1 (6 bases). The V and J ends lost 3 bases and 5 bases respectively, with 13 bases between them. This CDR3 has 14 residues. The germline V gene has CDR1 MDHEN and CDR2 SYDVKM. In nucleotides, the CDR3 is TGTGCCAGCAGTTTGGTAGGACAGAAGGAGACCCAGTACTTC. Encoded protein: CASSLVGQKETQYF.

This clonotype is a singleton in its sample. The chain is built from TRBV13 and TRBJ1-3, with 8 nucleotides matching TRBD1. Germline V lookup: CDR1 PRHDT, CDR2 FYEKMQ (reference sequence). Trimming at V came to 5 bases and at J to 8 bases, leaving 14 bases not matched to a gene. This CDR3 is 16 amino acids long. The CDR3 here is CASSKYSGTGIDTIYF. CDR3 sequence (DNA): TGTGCCAGCAGCAAATATTCCGGGACAGGTATTGACACCATATATTTT.

This clonotype was seen once. The chain joins TRBV7-6 to TRBJ2-7, with D perhaps TRBD2 (5 bases). The CDR3 contains 13 residues. V gave up 5 bases and J gave up 6 bases, with 14 bases separating them. Germline V gene sequence: CDR1 SGHVS, CDR2 FNYEAQ. The CDR3 DNA reads as TGTGCCAGCAGCGCGCCGGGGTTCTGCGAGCAGTACGTC. Translating it yields CASSAPGFCEQYV.

This clonotype was observed a few times. The chain employs TRBV10-2 and TRBJ2-3; D unresolved. In germline, CDR1 is WSHSY, CDR2 SAAADI. With 2 bases removed from V and 0 bases from J, the gap between germline ends came to 9 bases. The CDR3 runs 15 residues. CDR3 sequence reads: CASSENYRSTDTQYF. The CDR3 nucleotides read TGCGCCAGCAGTGAGAACTACCGAAGCACAGATACGCAGTATTTT.

The V and J genes are TRBV4-2 and TRBJ1-1; the match to TRBD1 covers 7 bases. The germline V gene encodes CDR1 LGHNA and CDR2 YNFKEQ. CDR3 length: 18 amino acids. V lost 6 bases and J lost 0; bases outside the gene matches: 16. The CDR3, as DNA: TGTGCCAGCAGTCCACCCTCCCATACAGGGGCATTGAACACTGAAGCTTTCTTT. It codes for CASSPPSHTGALNTEAFF.

This clonotype has a count of ten or more. The chain is built from TRBV7-2 and TRBJ2-5; tentative D call: TRBD1 (6 bases). Trimming removed 4 bases at V and 0 bases at J, with 15 bases between. This CDR3 region has 16 residues. Germline V lookup: CDR1 SGHTA, CDR2 FQGNSA. The DNA of the CDR3 is TGTGCCAGCAGCTCTCCTAGGACAGACTACCAAGAGACCCAGTACTTC. This translates into CASSSPRTDYQETQYF.

This clonotype turned up a few times. The rearrangement links TRBV4-1 to TRBJ1-6, with no clear D. V was shortened by 0 bases and J by 8 bases, with 14 bases between the two germline ends. CDR1 and CDR2 (germline): MGHRA, YSYEKL. The CDR3 spans 16 residues. The CDR3 spells CASSQDARRRDSPLHF. The CDR3 nucleotides read TGCGCCAGCAGCCAAGATGCCAGAAGGCGGGATTCACCCCTCCACTTT.

This clonotype was detected a few times. The rearrangement uses TRBV6-5 and TRBJ2-7, with D possibly being TRBD2 (6 bases). The CDR3 has 19 amino acids. V lost 6 bases and J 2 bases, leaving 29 bases between the germline ends. Per the germline V gene, CDR1 is MNHEY and CDR2 is SVGAGI. The CDR3 DNA reads TGTGCCAGCAGCCCCCAGGCGAGACTAGGAATCGCCACGGCCTACGAGCAGTACTTC. This codes for CASSPQARLGIATAYEQYF.

This clonotype was seen only a few times. The chain carries TRBV19 and TRBJ2-1; TRBD2 is a possible D gene (7 bases). The CDR3 extends over 13 amino acids. Germline V gene lookup returns CDR1 LNHDA and CDR2 SQIVND (reference sequence). V was cut by 11 bases and J by 0 bases, with 11 bases left in between. The CDR3 bases are TGTGCCGCGCGGGGGCCCTCCTACAATGAGCAGTTCTTC. Its translation: CAARGPSYNEQFF.

V gene TRBV2 combines with J gene TRBJ2-6, with no clear D. The CDR3 length is 15 residues. The germline CDR1 and CDR2 sequences are SNHLY and FYNNEI. V dropped 6 bases and J dropped 4 bases, with 13 bases sitting between them. CDR3 loop: CASRAKPQGANVLTF. The DNA of the CDR3 is TGTGCCAGCAGGGCCAAACCCCAAGGGGCCAACGTCCTGACTTTC.

This clonotype was counted many times. The genes are TRBV7-8 and TRBJ2-3; 9 bases agree with TRBD1. V lost 2 bases to trimming and J lost 3 bases; unmatched junction nucleotides: 12. The CDR3 contains 18 residues. The V gene's germline CDR1 is SGHVS and CDR2 FQNEAQ. The CDR3 protein is CASSLPPGQGLGTDTQYF. CDR3 sequence (DNA): TGTGCCAGCAGCTTACCTCCGGGACAGGGTTTGGGGACAGATACGCAGTATTTT.

This clonotype was counted a few times. The gene calls are TRBV10-3 and TRBJ1-2; D is perhaps TRBD1 (5 bases). The V end was cut by 4 bases, the J end by 6 bases, with 15 bases between. Per the germline V gene, CDR1 is ENHRY and CDR2 is SYGVKD. The CDR3 is 14 amino acids. The CDR3 DNA is TGTGCCATCAGTGTGGGGACTGACCCTGATGGCTACACCTTC. Its translation: CAISVGTDPDGYTF.

The rearrangement joins TRBV5-1 to TRBJ2-1; D is unresolved. CDR1 SGHRS and CDR2 YFSETQ come from the germline V gene. There are 13 residues in the CDR3. The ends were cut back, 6 bases at V and 5 bases at J, with 12 bases in the middle. In DNA form, the CDR3 reads TGCGCCAGCACCCGTGGAGACAACAATGAGCAGTTCTTC. It is translated as CASTRGDNNEQFF.

On this clonotype itself: One end of the junction is discordant with germline, which a read error may explain. V usage is TRBV5-3 and J usage is TRBJ2-7; D is ambiguous. TRBV5-3 is designated an ORF whose function remains uncertain. The CDR3 totals 15 residues. Written as DNA, the CDR3 is TGTGCCAGCAGCTTGGGCCAGGACCAGTCCTACGAGCAGTACTTC. Protein: CASSLGQDQSYEQYF.

Concerning this clonotype itself: This may come from a read error, since a much larger clone is one base off. This rearrangement joins TRBV6-6 to TRBJ1-2; TRBD1 agrees at 8 bases. Germline CDR1 reads MNHNY; CDR2 reads SVGAGI (reference sequence). The length of the CDR3 is 13 residues. The CDR3, as DNA: TGTGCCAGCAGTCACAGGGGGGGCTATAGCTACACCTTC. It codes for CASSHRGGYSYTF.

The chain recombines TRBV12-3 or TRBV12-4 with TRBJ1-5; 7 positions match TRBD1. V shed 0 bases and J 6 bases; nucleotides not matched to a gene: 5. This CDR3 has 15 amino acids. Written as DNA, the CDR3 is TGTGCCAGCAGTTTAGCAGGGGGCGGTGGTCAGCCCCAGCATTTT. Translating it yields CASSLAGGGGQPQHF.

This chain connects TRBV6-1 to TRBJ1-2; D might be TRBD1 (6 bases). The germline gives CDR1 MNHNS, CDR2 SASEGT. This CDR3 has 15 residues. Trimming cost V 5 bases and J 3 bases, with 16 bases left between them. The CDR3 DNA follows: TGTGCCAGCAGTCCCAAGGCGGGACACTACTATGGCTACACCTTC. This gives the protein CASSPKAGHYYGYTF.

This clonotype was recorded a few times. J is TRBJ1-1 and V is TRBV5-5; TRBD1 matches 8 bases. Germline values: CDR1 SGHKS, CDR2 YYEKEE (reference sequence). The CDR3 is 15 residues long. With V trimmed by 4 bases and J by 4 bases, 9 bases remained unmatched. The CDR3 reads CASSLRDRGPTEAFF. The CDR3 nucleotides are TGTGCCAGCAGCCTCCGCGACAGGGGCCCCACTGAAGCTTTCTTT.

Remarks on this clonotype: The junction departs from the called germline gene at one end, perhaps through a read error. This chain links TRBV6-5 with TRBJ1-2; no clear D. Germline V gene data show CDR1 as MNHEY and CDR2 as SVGAGI. This CDR3 has 15 residues. The CDR3 reads CASSYGQTANYVYTF. The CDR3 DNA is TGTGCCAGCAGTTACGGGCAGACCGCTAACTATGTCTACACCTTC.

As concerns this clonotype: This may stem from a read error, because a much larger clone lies one nucleotide away. This sequence joins TRBV7-3 and TRBJ2-2; the D is unclear. In germline, CDR1 is SGHTA, CDR2 FQGTGA. This CDR3 is 12 amino acids long. Here the CDR3 reads CAGSTNTGELFF. The CDR3 coding sequence is TGTGCCGGCAGCACAAACACCGGGGAGCTGTTTTTT.

This clonotype was counted many times. This chain links TRBV7-8 with TRBJ2-3; D gene uncertain. V lost 3 bases and J lost 1, with 14 bases in between. In germline, CDR1 is SGHVS, CDR2 FQNEAQ. CDR3 length equals 16 residues. The CDR3 protein is CASSFSSEPGTDTQYF. Written as DNA, the CDR3 is TGTGCCAGCAGCTTCTCGTCGGAGCCAGGCACAGATACGCAGTATTTT.

This clonotype came up a few times. The chain combines TRBV5-1 with TRBJ2-7; D remains ambiguous. The CDR3 totals 14 residues. CDR1 is SGHRS, CDR2 YFSETQ, per germline. Trimming took off 3 bases at V and 4 bases at J, with 14 bases between the two ends. This CDR3 is CASSSADPGYEQYF. The CDR3 nucleotides are TGCGCCAGCAGCTCCGCCGATCCGGGTTACGAGCAGTACTTC.

This clonotype showed up just a few times. The chain employs TRBV7-2 and TRBJ1-2; no clear D gene. This CDR3 has 13 amino acids. V lost 7 bases, J lost 6 bases, and 15 bases lay in between. Germline V lookup: CDR1 SGHTA, CDR2 FQGNSA. This chain's CDR3 is CASTHRELDGYTF. CDR3 nucleotides: TGTGCCAGCACTCATAGGGAGCTAGATGGCTACACCTTC.

This chain joins TRBV6-1 and TRBJ1-1, with D possibly being TRBD1 (5 bases). The CDR3 runs 16 residues. Germline CDR1 is MNHNS and CDR2 is SASEGT. V dropped 5 bases and J dropped 5 bases, with 21 bases sitting between them. The CDR3 sequence: CASSHLRHGARTEAFF. For the CDR3, the DNA is TGTGCCAGCAGTCACTTACGACACGGGGCTAGGACTGAAGCTTTCTTT.

This clonotype was recorded at least ten times. This chain links TRBV7-9 with TRBJ2-7, with TRBD1 matching over 7 bases. Germline V gene lookup returns CDR1 SEHNR and CDR2 FQNEAQ (reference sequence). Trimming at V came to 5 bases and at J to 2 bases, leaving 12 bases not matched to a gene. The CDR3 sequence is 16 residues long. The CDR3 loop is CASSPDRTGFPYEQYF. CDR3 in DNA: TGTGCCAGCAGCCCCGACAGGACAGGCTTCCCCTACGAGCAGTACTTC.

V is TRBV11-2 and J is TRBJ2-7; D is unresolved. The V gene's germline CDR1 is SGHAT and CDR2 FQNNGV. V was shortened by 1 base and J by 0 bases, with 16 bases between the two germline ends. The CDR3 is 17 amino acids. The chain's CDR3 is CASSLAPPGRSSYEQYF. The CDR3, as DNA: TGTGCCAGCAGCTTAGCTCCCCCCGGACGGAGCTCCTACGAGCAGTACTTC.

The gene calls are TRBV25-1 and TRBJ2-4; 12 bases align to TRBD1. The CDR3 spans 18 residues. CDR1 MGHDK and CDR2 SYGVNS come from the germline V gene. J was trimmed by 1 base and V by 5 bases; bases with no gene match: 9. The CDR3: CASSTRPGTGGAKNIQYF. The CDR3 DNA reads TGTGCCAGCAGTACCCGACCCGGGACAGGGGGCGCCAAAAACATTCAGTACTTC.

The J gene is TRBJ2-3, the V gene TRBV7-9; 10 nucleotides match TRBD1. The CDR3 is made up of 16 amino acids. Germline V gives CDR1 SEHNR, CDR2 FQNEAQ (reference sequence). V lost 5 bases and J lost 4; bases outside the gene matches: 9. CDR3 residues: CASSPRDRGDPDTQYF. In nucleotides, the CDR3 is TGTGCCAGCAGCCCCCGGGACAGGGGTGATCCAGATACGCAGTATTTT.

This clonotype has only a few counts. The chain couples TRBV6-5 to TRBJ1-1, with TRBD1 as a possible D gene (6 bases). V was shortened by 4 bases and J by 11 bases, with 17 bases between the two germline ends. Germline V gene data show CDR1 as MNHEY and CDR2 as SVGAGI. The CDR3 is 13 amino acids. The chain's CDR3 is CASSSATGGGAFF. The CDR3 nucleotides read TGTGCCAGCAGTTCCGCGACAGGTGGGGGGGCTTTCTTT.

A word on this clonotype: Given a much more abundant clone one base away, this may be a read error. The gene calls are TRBV7-2 and TRBJ2-3, with D possibly being TRBD2 (6 bases). The germline V gene has CDR1 SGHTA and CDR2 FQGNSA. The CDR3 is made up of 18 amino acids. This CDR3 reads CATSLVSGGAGHADTQYF. In DNA form, the CDR3 reads TGTGCCACCAGCTTAGTATCAGGCGGGGCCGGCCATGCAGATACGCAGTATTTT.